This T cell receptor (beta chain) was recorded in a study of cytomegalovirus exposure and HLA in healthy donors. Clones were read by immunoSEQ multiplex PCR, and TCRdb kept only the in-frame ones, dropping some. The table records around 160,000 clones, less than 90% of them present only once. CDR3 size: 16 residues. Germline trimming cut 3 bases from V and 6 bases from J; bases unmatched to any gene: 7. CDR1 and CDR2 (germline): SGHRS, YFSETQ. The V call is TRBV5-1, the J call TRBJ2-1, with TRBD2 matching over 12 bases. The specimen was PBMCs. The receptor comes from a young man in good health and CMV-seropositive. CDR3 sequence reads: CASSSLAGGPGNEQFF. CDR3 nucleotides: TGCGCCAGCAGCTCCCTAGCGGGAGGGCCGGGCAATGAGCAGTTCTTC.